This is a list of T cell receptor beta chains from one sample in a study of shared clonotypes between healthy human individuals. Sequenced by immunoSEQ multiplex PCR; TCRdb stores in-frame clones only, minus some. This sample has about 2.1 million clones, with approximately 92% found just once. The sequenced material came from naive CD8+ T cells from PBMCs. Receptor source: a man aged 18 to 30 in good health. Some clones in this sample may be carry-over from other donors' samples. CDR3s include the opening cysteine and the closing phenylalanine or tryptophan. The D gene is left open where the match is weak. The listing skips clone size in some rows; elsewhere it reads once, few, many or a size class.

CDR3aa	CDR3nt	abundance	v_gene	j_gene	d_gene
CASSPSTDTQYF	TGTGCCAGCAGCCCCTCGACAGATACGCAGTATTTT	few	TRBV7-9	TRBJ2-3	NA
CASRAGSSFNTGELFF	TGTGCCAGCAGGGCCGGGTCATCATTTAACACCGGGGAGCTGTTTTTT	NA	TRBV28	TRBJ2-2	NA
CATKLGGNEQFF	TGCGCCACCAAACTAGGAGGCAATGAGCAGTTCTTC	once	TRBV5-1	TRBJ2-1	NA
CAIGGANYGYTF	TGTGCCATCGGGGGAGCTAACTATGGCTACACCTTC	NA	TRBV10-3	TRBJ1-2	NA
CASSHSTGGNEQFF	TGTGCCAGCAGCCACTCGACAGGAGGCAATGAGCAGTTCTTC	NA	TRBV7-9	TRBJ2-1	NA
CASSGFMIRQELSDTEAFF	TGTGCCAGCAGTGGGTTTATGATCCGGCAGGAGTTGTCTGACACTGAAGCTTTCTTT	NA	TRBV4-2	TRBJ1-1	NA
CASSSPGQIEEGLNNEQFF	TGTGCCAGCAGCTCCCCGGGACAAATAGAGGAGGGCCTCAACAATGAGCAGTTCTTC	NA	TRBV11-2	TRBJ2-1	NA
CASSWGSGMNEQFF	TGCGCCAGCAGCTGGGGGTCGGGTATGAATGAGCAGTTCTTC	NA	TRBV5-1	TRBJ2-1	NA
CATSTGGPTEAFF	TGTGCCACCAGCACCGGGGGGCCCACTGAAGCTTTCTTT	NA	TRBV15	TRBJ1-1	NA
CASSQVGGQRLYEQYF	TGCGCCAGCAGCCAAGTTGGGGGGCAGAGGCTTTACGAGCAGTACTTC	NA	TRBV4-1	TRBJ2-7	NA
CASSEAPQTDIRYNEQFF	TGTGCCAGCAGTGAAGCGCCTCAGACAGACATCCGTTACAATGAGCAGTTCTTC	NA	TRBV6-1	TRBJ2-1	NA
CASSLVGGPSYNEQFF	TGCGCCAGCAGCTTGGTTGGTGGACCTTCCTACAATGAGCAGTTCTTC	NA	TRBV5-1	TRBJ2-1	NA
CASSLGRSGRGTDTQYF	TGTGCCAGCAGCTTAGGCCGGAGCGGGAGGGGCACAGATACGCAGTATTTT	NA	TRBV13	TRBJ2-3	TRBD2
CASSLRTGSETQYF	TGTGCCAGCAGCTTACGGACAGGGTCCGAGACCCAGTACTTC	NA	TRBV11-2	TRBJ2-5	TRBD1
CASRQVGDTQYF	TGTGCCAGCCGCCAGGTCGGGGATACGCAGTATTTT	once	TRBV7-9	TRBJ2-3	NA
CASSVPSRGSGANVLTF	TGTGCCAGCAGCGTCCCCTCGCGGGGCTCTGGGGCCAACGTCCTGACTTTC	once	TRBV9	TRBJ2-6	NA
CASSLGAGGNEQFF	TGTGCCAGCAGCTTAGGAGCAGGGGGCAATGAGCAGTTCTTC	NA	TRBV11-2	TRBJ2-1	TRBD1
CASSEIALNEQFF	TGCGCCAGCAGTGAGATAGCATTGAATGAGCAGTTCTTC	NA	TRBV10-2	TRBJ2-1	NA